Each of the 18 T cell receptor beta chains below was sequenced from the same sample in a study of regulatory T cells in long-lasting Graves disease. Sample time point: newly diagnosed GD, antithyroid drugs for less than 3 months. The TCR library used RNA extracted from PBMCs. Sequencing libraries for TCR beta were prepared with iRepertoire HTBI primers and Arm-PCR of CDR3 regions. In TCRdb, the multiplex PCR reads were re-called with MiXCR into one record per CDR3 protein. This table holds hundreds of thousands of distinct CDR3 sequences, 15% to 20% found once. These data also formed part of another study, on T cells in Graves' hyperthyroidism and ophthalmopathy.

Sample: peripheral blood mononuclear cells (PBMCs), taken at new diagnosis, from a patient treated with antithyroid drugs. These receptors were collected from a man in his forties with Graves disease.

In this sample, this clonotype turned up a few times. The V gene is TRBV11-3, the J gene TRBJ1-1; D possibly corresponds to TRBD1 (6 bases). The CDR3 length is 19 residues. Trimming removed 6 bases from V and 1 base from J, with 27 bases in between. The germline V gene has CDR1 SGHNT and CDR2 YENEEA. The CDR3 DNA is TGTGCCAGCAGTCACTTTTTCGAACAGGGAGGGAGGCCGAACACTGAAGCTTTCTTT. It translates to CASSHFFEQGGRPNTEAFF.

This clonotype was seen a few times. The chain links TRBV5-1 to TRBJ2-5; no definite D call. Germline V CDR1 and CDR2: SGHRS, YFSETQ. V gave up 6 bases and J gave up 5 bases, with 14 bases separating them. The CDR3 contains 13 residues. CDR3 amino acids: CASTSQNEETQYF. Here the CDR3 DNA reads TGCGCCAGCACCTCTCAGAACGAGGAGACCCAGTACTTC.

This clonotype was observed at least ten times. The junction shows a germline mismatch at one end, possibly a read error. The CDR3 loop is CASSYSWGNERFF. The CDR3 region has the DNA TGTGCCAGCAGTTACTCGTGGGGCAATGAGCGGTTCTTC. The V call is TRBV6-6, the J call TRBJ2-1; a weak D match, TRBD1 (5 bases). The CDR3 contains 13 residues. Germline CDR1 and CDR2: MNHNY and SVGAGI (reference sequence).

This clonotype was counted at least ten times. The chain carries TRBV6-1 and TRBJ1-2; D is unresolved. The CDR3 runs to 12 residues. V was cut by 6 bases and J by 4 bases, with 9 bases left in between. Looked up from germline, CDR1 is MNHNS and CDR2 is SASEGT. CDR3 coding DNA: TGTGCCAGCAGATCAACCCTCTATGGCTACACCTTC. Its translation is CASRSTLYGYTF.

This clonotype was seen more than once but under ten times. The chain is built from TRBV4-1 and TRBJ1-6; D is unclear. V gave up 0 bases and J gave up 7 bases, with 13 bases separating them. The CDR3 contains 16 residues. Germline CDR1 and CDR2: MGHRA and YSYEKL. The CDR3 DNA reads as TGCGCCAGCAGCCAAGATGGTGGGATTACGAATTCACCCCTCCACTTT. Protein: CASSQDGGITNSPLHF.

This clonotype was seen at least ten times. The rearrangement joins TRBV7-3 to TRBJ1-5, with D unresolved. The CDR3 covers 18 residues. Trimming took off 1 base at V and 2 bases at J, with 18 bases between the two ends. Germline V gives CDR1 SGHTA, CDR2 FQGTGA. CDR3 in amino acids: CASSLKGAHSDGNQPQHF. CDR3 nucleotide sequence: TGTGCCAGCAGCTTAAAGGGAGCCCATTCAGACGGCAATCAGCCCCAGCATTTT. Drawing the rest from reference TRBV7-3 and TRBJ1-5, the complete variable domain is GAGVSQTPSNKVTEKGKYVELRCDPISGHTALYWYRQSLGQGPEFLIYFQGTGAADDSGLPNDRFFAVRPEGSVSTLKIQRTERGDSAVYLCASSLKGAHSDGNQPQHFGDGTRLSIL.

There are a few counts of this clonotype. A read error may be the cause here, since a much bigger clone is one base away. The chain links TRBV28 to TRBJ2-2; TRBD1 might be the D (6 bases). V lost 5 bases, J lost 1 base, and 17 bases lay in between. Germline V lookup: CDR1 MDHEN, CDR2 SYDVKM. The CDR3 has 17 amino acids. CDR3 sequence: CASSPSPGTKNTGELFF. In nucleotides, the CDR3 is TGTGCCAGCAGTCCGTCCCCCGGGACAAAGAACACCGGGGAGCTGTTTTTT.

The CDR3 bases are TGCAGTGCGCCCCCTCGGAGGATAGCTAACTATGGCTACACCTTC. Protein sequence: CSAPPRRIANYGYTF. The chain links TRBV20-1 to TRBJ1-2; D call uncertain. Looked up from germline, CDR1 is DFQATT and CDR2 is SNEGSKA (reference sequence). Trimming took off 6 bases at V and 0 bases at J, with 17 bases between the two ends. The CDR3 contains 15 residues.

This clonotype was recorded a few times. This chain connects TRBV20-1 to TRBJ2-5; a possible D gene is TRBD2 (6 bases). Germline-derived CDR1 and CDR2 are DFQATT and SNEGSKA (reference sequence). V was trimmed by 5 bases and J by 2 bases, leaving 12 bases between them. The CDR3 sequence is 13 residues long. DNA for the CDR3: TGCAGTGCTGAACTAGCTGCACAAGAGACCCAGTACTTC. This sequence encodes CSAELAAQETQYF.

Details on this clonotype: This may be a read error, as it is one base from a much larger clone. CDR3 residues: CASTKGRTSGSYEQYF. The DNA for the CDR3 is TGTGCCAGCACCAAAGGCAGGACTAGCGGTTCCTACGAGCAGTACTTC. V and J are TRBV6-2 or TRBV6-3 and TRBJ2-7; 10 bases line up with TRBD2. V lost 7 bases and J lost 1; bases outside the gene matches: 10. The CDR3 length is 16 residues. Germline CDR1 reads MNHEY; CDR2 reads SVGEGT.

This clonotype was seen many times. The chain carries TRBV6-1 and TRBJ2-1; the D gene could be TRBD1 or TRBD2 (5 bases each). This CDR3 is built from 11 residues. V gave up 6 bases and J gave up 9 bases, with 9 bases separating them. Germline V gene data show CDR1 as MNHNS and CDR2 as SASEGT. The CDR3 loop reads CASRRDREQFF. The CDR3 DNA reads TGTGCCAGCAGGAGGGACCGTGAGCAGTTCTTC.

CDR3 residues: CASSPALERGLYEQYF. CDR3 DNA: TGCGCCAGCAGCCCCGCCTTGGAGCGGGGGCTGTACGAGCAGTACTTC. The chain is built from TRBV4-1 and TRBJ2-7, with 8 bases that match TRBD2. Per the germline V gene, CDR1 is MGHRA and CDR2 is YSYEKL. The CDR3 totals 16 residues. The V and J ends lost 4 bases and 4 bases, in that order; junction bases with no gene match: 12.

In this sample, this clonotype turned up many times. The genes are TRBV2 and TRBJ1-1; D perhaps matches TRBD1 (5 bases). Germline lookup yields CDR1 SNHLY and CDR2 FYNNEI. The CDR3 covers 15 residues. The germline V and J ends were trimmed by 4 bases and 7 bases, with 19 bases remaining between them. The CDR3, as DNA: TGTGCCAGCAGTGCCCAGGCAGGGATGTTGGATGAAGCTTTCTTT. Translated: CASSAQAGMLDEAFF.

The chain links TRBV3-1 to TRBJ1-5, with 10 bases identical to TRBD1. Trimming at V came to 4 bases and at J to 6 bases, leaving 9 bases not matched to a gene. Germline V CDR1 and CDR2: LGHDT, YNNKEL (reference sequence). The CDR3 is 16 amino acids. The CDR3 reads CASSPRQGALVQPQHF. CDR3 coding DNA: TGTGCCAGCAGCCCCAGACAGGGGGCGCTGGTTCAGCCCCAGCATTTT.

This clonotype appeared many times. The CDR3 DNA reads as TGTGCCTGGAAGTCGGGACAGAGTAGCACAGATACGCAGTATTTT. It translates to CAWKSGQSSTDTQYF. The chain recombines TRBV30 with TRBJ2-3; 7 bases align to TRBD1. Germline loops: CDR1 GTSNPN, CDR2 SVGIG (reference sequence). This CDR3 is 15 amino acids long. The V gene end was trimmed by 4 bases and the J gene end by 0 bases; junction bases not matched to a gene: 7.

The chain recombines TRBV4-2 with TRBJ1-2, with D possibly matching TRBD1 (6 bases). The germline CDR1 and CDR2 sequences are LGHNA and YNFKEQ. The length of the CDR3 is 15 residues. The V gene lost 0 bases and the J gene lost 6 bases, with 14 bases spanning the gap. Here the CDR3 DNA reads TGTGCCAGCAGCCAAGAAGCTTCCAGGGGCGATGGCTACACCTTC. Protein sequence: CASSQEASRGDGYTF.

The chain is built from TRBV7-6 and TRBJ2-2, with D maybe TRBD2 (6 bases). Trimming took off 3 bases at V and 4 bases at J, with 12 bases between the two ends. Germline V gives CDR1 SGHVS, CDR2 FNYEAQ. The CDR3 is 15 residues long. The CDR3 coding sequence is TGTGCCAGCAGCTTCGCGCGGGACGCCACCGGGGAGCTGTTTTTT. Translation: CASSFARDATGELFF.

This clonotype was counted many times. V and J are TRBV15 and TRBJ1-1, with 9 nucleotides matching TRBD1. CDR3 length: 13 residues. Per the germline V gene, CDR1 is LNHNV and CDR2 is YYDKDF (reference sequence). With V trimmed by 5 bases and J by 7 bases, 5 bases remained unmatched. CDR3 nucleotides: TGTGCCACCAGCTTCTGGGGACAGGGTGAAGCTTTCTTT. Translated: CATSFWGQGEAFF.